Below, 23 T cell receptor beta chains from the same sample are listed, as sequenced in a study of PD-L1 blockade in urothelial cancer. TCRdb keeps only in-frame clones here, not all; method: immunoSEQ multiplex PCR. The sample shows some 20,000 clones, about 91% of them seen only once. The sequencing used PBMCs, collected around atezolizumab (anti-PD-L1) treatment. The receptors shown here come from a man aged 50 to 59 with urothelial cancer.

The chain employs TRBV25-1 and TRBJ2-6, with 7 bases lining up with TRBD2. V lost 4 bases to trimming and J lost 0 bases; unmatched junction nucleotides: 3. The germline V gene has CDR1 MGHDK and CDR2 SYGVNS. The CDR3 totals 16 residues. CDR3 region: CASSAAGSSGANVLTF. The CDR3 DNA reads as TGTGCCAGCAGTGCAGCGGGGAGCTCTGGGGCCAACGTCCTGACTTTC.

The CDR3 is CAWSPGDQETQYF. CDR3 nucleotides: TGTGCCTGGAGTCCGGGGGACCAAGAGACCCAGTACTTC. The genes are TRBV30 and TRBJ2-5; a weak D match, TRBD2 (6 bases). The CDR3 runs 13 residues. V dropped 2 bases and J dropped 0 bases, with 7 bases sitting between them. Germline CDR1 and CDR2: GTSNPN and SVGIG (reference sequence).

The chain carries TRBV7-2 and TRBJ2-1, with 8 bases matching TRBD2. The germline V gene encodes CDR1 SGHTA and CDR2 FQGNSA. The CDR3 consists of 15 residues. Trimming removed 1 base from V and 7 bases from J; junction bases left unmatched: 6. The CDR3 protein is CASSLVGLAANEQFF. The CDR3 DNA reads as TGTGCCAGCAGCTTAGTCGGACTAGCTGCAAATGAGCAGTTCTTC.

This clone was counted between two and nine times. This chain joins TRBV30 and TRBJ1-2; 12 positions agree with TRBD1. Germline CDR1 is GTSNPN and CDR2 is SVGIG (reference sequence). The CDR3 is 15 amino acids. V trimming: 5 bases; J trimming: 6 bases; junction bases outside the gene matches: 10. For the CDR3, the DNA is TGTGCCTGGGTTCAATCCGGGACAGGGGGCAATGGCTACACCTTC. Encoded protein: CAWVQSGTGGNGYTF.

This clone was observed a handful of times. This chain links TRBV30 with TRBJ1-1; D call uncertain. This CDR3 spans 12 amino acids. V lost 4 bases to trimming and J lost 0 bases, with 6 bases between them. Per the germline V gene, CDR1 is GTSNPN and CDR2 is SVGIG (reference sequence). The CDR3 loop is CAWKAMNTEAFF. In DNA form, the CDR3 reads TGTGCCTGGAAAGCCATGAACACTGAAGCTTTCTTT.

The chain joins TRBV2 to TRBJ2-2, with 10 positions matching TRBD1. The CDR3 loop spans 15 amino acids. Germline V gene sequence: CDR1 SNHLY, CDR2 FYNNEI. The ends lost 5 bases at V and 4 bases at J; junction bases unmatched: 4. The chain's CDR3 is CASSHRDRGTGELFF. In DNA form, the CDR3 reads TGTGCCAGCAGTCACCGGGACAGGGGCACCGGGGAGCTGTTTTTT.

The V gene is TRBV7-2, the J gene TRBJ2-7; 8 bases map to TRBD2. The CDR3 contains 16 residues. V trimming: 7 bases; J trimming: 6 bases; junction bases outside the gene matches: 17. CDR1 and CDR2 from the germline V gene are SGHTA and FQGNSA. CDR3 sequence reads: CASTRQPGLGGLEQYF. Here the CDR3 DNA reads TGTGCCAGCACCCGACAGCCGGGACTAGGGGGTCTCGAGCAGTACTTC.

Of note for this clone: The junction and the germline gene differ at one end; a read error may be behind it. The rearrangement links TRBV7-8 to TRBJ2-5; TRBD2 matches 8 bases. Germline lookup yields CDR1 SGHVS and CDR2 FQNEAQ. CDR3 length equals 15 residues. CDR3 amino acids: CASSFSGAGGPVTNF. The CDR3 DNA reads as TGTGCCAGCAGCTTCTCAGGGGCGGGGGGACCCGTAACGAACTTC.

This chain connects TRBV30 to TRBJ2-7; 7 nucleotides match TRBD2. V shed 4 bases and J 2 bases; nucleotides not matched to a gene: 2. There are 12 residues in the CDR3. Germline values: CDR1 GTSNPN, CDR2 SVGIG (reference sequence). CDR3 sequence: CAWTSGTYEQYF. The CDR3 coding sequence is TGTGCCTGGACTAGCGGAACCTACGAGCAGTACTTC.

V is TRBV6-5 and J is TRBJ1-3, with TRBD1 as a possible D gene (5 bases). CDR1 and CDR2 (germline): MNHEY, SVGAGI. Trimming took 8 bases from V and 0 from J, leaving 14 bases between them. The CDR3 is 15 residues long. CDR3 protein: CASGVGLISGNTIYF. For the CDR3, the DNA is TGTGCCAGCGGAGTGGGACTCATCTCTGGAAACACCATATATTTT.

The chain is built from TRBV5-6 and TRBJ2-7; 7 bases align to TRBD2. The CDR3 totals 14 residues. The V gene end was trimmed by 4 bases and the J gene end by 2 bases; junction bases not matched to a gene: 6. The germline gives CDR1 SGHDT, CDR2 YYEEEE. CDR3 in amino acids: CASSAPGLPYEQYF. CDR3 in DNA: TGTGCCAGCAGCGCCCCGGGACTACCCTACGAGCAGTACTTC.

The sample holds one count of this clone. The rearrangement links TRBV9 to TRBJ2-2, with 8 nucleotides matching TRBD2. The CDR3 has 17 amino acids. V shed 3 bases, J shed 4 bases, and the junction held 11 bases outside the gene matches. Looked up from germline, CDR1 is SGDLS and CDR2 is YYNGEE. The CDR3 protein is CASSEYWTSSGTGELFF. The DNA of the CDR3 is TGTGCCAGCAGCGAGTACTGGACTAGCTCGGGCACCGGGGAGCTGTTTTTT.

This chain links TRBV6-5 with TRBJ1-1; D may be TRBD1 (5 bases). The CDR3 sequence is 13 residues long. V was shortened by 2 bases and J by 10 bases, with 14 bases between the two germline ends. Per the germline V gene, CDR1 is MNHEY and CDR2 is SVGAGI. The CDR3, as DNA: TGTGCCAGCAGTTACCGGGAGGGGAGGGGAGCTTTCTTT. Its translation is CASSYREGRGAFF.

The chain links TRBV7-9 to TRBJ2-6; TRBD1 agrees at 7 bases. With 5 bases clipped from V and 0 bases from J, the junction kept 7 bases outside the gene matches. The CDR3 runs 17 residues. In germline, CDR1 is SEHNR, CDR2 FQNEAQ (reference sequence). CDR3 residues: CASSMTGIGSGANVLTF. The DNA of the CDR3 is TGTGCCAGCAGCATGACAGGGATTGGCTCTGGGGCCAACGTCCTGACTTTC.

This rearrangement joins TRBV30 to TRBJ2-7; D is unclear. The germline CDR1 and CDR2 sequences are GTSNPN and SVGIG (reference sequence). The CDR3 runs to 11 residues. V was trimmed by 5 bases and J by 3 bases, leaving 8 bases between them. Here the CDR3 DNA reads TGTGCCTGGGGCTTCTTCTACGAGCAGTACTTC. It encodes CAWGFFYEQYF. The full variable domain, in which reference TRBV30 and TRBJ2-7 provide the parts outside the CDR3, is SQTIHQWPATLVQPVGSPLSLECTVEGTSNPNLYWYRQAAGRGLQLLFYSVGIGQISSEVPQNLSASRPQDRQFILSSKKLLLSDSGFYLCAWGFFYEQYFGPGTRLTVT.

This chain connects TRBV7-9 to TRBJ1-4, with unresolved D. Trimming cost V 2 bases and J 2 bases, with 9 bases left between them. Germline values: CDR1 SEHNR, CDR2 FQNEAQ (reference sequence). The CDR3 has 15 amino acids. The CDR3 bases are TGTGCCAGCAGCTTAAGTGGGAGGACTAATGAAAAACTGTTTTTT. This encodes CASSLSGRTNEKLFF.

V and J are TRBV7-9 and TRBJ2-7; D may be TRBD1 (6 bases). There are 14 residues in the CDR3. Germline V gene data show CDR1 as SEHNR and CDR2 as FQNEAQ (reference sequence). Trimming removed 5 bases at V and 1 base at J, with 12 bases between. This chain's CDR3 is CASSTRQESYEQYF. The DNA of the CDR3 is TGTGCCAGCAGCACCCGACAGGAGTCCTACGAGCAGTACTTC.

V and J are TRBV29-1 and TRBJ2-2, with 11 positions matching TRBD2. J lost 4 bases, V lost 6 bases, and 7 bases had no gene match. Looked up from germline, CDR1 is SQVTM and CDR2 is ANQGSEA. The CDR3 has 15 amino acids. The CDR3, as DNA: TGCAGCGTGGGTACTAGCGGGAGAAGCACCGGGGAGCTGTTTTTT. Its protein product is CSVGTSGRSTGELFF.

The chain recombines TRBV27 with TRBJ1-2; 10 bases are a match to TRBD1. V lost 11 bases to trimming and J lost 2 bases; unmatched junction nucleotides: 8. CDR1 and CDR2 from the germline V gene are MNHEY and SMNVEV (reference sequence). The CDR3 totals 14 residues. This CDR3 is CASRRQGANYGYTF. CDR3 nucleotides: TGTGCCTCCCGCAGACAGGGGGCGAACTATGGCTACACCTTC.

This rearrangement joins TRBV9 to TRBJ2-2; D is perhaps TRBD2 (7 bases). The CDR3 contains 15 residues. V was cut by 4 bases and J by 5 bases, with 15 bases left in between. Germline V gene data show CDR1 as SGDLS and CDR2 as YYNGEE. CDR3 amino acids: CASSHNREGTGELFF. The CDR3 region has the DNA TGTGCCAGCAGCCACAACAGGGAGGGGACCGGGGAGCTGTTTTTT. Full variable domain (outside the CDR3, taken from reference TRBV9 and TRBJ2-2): DSGVTQTPKHLITATGQRVTLRCSPRSGDLSVYWYQQSLDQGLQFLIQYYNGEERAKGNILERFSAQQFPDLHSELNLSSLELGDSALYFCASSHNREGTGELFFGEGSRLTVL.

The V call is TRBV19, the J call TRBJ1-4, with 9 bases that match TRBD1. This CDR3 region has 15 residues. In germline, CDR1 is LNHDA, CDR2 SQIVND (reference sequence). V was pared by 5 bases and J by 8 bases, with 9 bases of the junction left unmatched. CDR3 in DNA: TGTGCCAGTAGTCTCCCGGGACAGGGTCGCGAAAAACTGTTTTTT. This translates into CASSLPGQGREKLFF.

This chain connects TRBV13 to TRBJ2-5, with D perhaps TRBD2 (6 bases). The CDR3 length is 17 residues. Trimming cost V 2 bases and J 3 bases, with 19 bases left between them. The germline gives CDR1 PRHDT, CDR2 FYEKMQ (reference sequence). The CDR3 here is CASSLRPKRPGEETQYF. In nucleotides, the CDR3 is TGTGCCAGCAGCTTAAGGCCCAAAAGGCCGGGAGAAGAGACCCAGTACTTC. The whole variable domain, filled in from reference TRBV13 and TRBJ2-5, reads AAGVIQSPRHLIKEKRETATLKCYPIPRHDTVYWYQQGPGQDPQFLISFYEKMQSDKGSIPDRFSAQQFSDYHSELNMSSLELGDSALYFCASSLRPKRPGEETQYFGPGTRLLVL.

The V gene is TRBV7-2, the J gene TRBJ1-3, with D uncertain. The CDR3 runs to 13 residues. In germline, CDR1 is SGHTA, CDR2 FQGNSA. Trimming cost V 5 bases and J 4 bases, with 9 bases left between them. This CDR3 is CASSERWGNTIYF. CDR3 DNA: TGTGCCAGCAGCGAGCGCTGGGGAAACACCATATATTTT.